This is a list of T cell receptor beta chains from one sample in a study of blood T cells in healthy people across ages. TCRdb passed the 5' RACE reads through MiXCR, listing each CDR3 protein once. Among approximately 780,000 distinct CDR3 sequences, more than 25% were seen once, and the ten largest hold about 2.9%. This sample was shared with a second study, whose subject was T cells of mothers and their children.

Source material: blood. The receptors derive from a boy aged 5-17 years in good health. Each CDR3 is given with its conserved first and last residue. A D gene is named only where the DNA matches it firmly. Clone size is given for some rows only: seen once, a few or many times, or a class if the clone is expanded.

v_gene	j_gene	abundance	d_gene	CDR3nt	CDR3aa
TRBV6-2/TRBV6-3	TRBJ2-5	many	-	TGTGCCAGCAGTTATTTTGGGCAACAACAAGAGACCCAGTACTTC	CASSYFGQQQETQYF
TRBV6-5	TRBJ1-2	-	-	TGTGCCAGCAGCCAGACGGAATACTATGGCTACACCTTC	CASSQTEYYGYTF
TRBV15	TRBJ1-5	-	-	TGTGCCACCAGCAGACCCGGGGGGCGCAATCAGCCCCAGCATTTT	CATSRPGGRNQPQHF
TRBV6-5	TRBJ1-2	-	TRBD1	TGTGCCAGCCGGGGACAGGCATATGGCTACACCTTC	CASRGQAYGYTF
TRBV2	TRBJ2-1	few	TRBD1	TGTGCCAACGACAGGGGCGGTCCCATTCCTTTGGACAATGAGCAGTTCTTC	CANDRGGPIPLDNEQFF
TRBV10-3	TRBJ1-5	-	TRBD1	TGTGCCATCAGCGGGACAGGGGTCCAGCCCCAGCATTTT	CAISGTGVQPQHF
TRBV18	TRBJ2-3	once	-	TGTGCCAGCTCACCCGTTAACACAGATACGCAGTATTTT	CASSPVNTDTQYF
TRBV20-1	TRBJ2-3	-	TRBD2	TGCAGTGCTAGAGATAATGGACTAGCGGCGATCACAGATACGCAGTATTTT	CSARDNGLAAITDTQYF
TRBV3-1	TRBJ2-7	few	-	TGTGCCAGCAGCCCGTTCAGGGAGGAAGGCGAGCAGTACTTC	CASSPFREEGEQYF
TRBV7-3	TRBJ2-2	-	-	TGTGCCAGCAGCCGGATCCCCGATAGGGAGCTGTTTTTT	CASSRIPDRELFF
TRBV20-1	TRBJ2-7	few	TRBD2	TGCAGTGCTTCTAGCGGGGGGGCCTTAGACGAGCAGTACTTC	CSASSGGALDEQYF
TRBV4-1	TRBJ2-5	-	TRBD1	TGCGCCAGCAGCCAAGATGCGTCCTTGAGACAGGGCAAAAGAGAGACCCAGTACTTC	CASSQDASLRQGKRETQYF
TRBV2	TRBJ2-4	-	-	TGTGCCAGCGACGCCGAAAGGAACATTCAGTACTTC	CASDAERNIQYF
TRBV5-1	TRBJ1-5	once	TRBD1	TGCGCCAGCAGCCCAGGTGGGACAGGGGATCAGCCCCAGCATTTT	CASSPGGTGDQPQHF
TRBV12-3/TRBV12-4	TRBJ1-2	-	TRBD1	TGTGCCAGCAGTTTGCGGCCAGGGGGCTGGGATGGCTACACCTTC	CASSLRPGGWDGYTF
TRBV18	TRBJ1-5	few	-	TGTGCCAGCTCACCACGCGAGACAGCGGCAGAGCCCCAGCATTTT	CASSPRETAAEPQHF
TRBV6-1	TRBJ2-7	-	TRBD1	TGTGCCAGCAGGAAGGGACAGCAATTCTCCTACGAGCAGTACTTC	CASRKGQQFSYEQYF
TRBV30	TRBJ2-7	few	-	TGTGCCTGGAGTGTACAGGGGGGGCCCTACGAGCAGTACTTC	CAWSVQGGPYEQYF
TRBV11-2	TRBJ2-7	-	-	TGTGCCAGCAGCTTTGGCTGGGACACCCCCTACGAGCAGTACTTC	CASSFGWDTPYEQYF
TRBV20-1	TRBJ1-2	many	TRBD1	TGCAGTGCTCCGCCAACCGGGACAGGTCGAGACACCTTC	CSAPPTGTGRDTF
TRBV3-1	TRBJ2-5	few	-	TGTGCCAGCACCCAGAGGGGGGGAGAGACCCAGTACTTC	CASTQRGGETQYF
TRBV5-1	TRBJ2-2	few	TRBD1	TGCGCCAGCAGCTTTACAGGGGTCGCCGGGGAGCTGTTTTTT	CASSFTGVAGELFF
TRBV6-6	TRBJ1-1	few	-	TGTGCCAGCAGTTACGCCGGGGAAGCTTTCTTT	CASSYAGEAFF
TRBV20-1	TRBJ2-3	-	-	TGCAGTGCTAAAAGTTGGCGGAGCACAGATACGCAGTATTTT	CSAKSWRSTDTQYF
TRBV6-2/TRBV6-3	TRBJ1-1	-	-	TGTGCCAGCGGTCAGACAGAGAACACTGAAGCTTTCTTT	CASGQTENTEAFF
TRBV25-1	TRBJ2-1	-	-	TGTGCCAGCAGGTTGTCTAATAAGCAGTTCTTC	CASRLSNKQFF
TRBV20-1	TRBJ2-5	-	-	TGCAGTGCTAGACACCAAGAGACCCAGTACTTC	CSARHQETQYF
TRBV10-3	TRBJ2-1	-	TRBD2	TGTGCCATCAGTGAGTCCGGGCGGGAGGGCCTCAATGAGCAGTTCTTC	CAISESGREGLNEQFF
TRBV6-1	TRBJ2-6	few	TRBD1	TGTGCCAGCAGGGTTCAGGGGGCGAGCTCTTCCGGGGCCAACGTCCTGACTTTC	CASRVQGASSSGANVLTF
TRBV9	TRBJ2-4	few	-	TGTGCCAGCAGCGGCGTGAACAAAAACATTCAGTACTTC	CASSGVNKNIQYF
TRBV13	TRBJ1-1	-	-	TGTGCCAGCAGCCATACGAGGAACACTGAAGCTTTCTTT	CASSHTRNTEAFF
TRBV9	TRBJ2-3	-	-	TGTGCCAGCAGCGATCAAGTTAGTGATACGCAGTATTTT	CASSDQVSDTQYF
TRBV5-1	TRBJ1-6	-	-	TGCGCCAGCAGCCGGGGGCCTCCACGAGGTTCACCCCTCCACTTT	CASSRGPPRGSPLHF
TRBV5-1	TRBJ2-5	many	TRBD1	TGCGCCAGCAGCTGGAAGGGGGCGTCGGATGAGACCCAGTACTTC	CASSWKGASDETQYF
TRBV29-1	TRBJ2-6	-	-	TGCAGCGTTGCTTTCTCTGGGGCCAACGTCCTGACTTTC	CSVAFSGANVLTF
TRBV4-2	TRBJ2-1	few	TRBD2	TGTGCCAGCAGCCAAGAAGCGGGGGGGCCGGATGAGCAGTTCTTC	CASSQEAGGPDEQFF
TRBV6-6	TRBJ1-6	-	-	TGTGCCAGCAGTTCCGGGACCCAGGTCCTGTCACCCCTCCACTTT	CASSSGTQVLSPLHF
TRBV5-5	TRBJ2-5	-	-	TGTGCCAGCGCACTTGCCTGGGATAGGCAAGAGACCCAGTACTTC	CASALAWDRQETQYF
TRBV5-1	TRBJ2-5	-	-	TGCGCCAGCAGCTTGGAGCAGACCCAGGAGACCCAGTACTTC	CASSLEQTQETQYF
TRBV11-2	TRBJ2-7	few	-	TGTGCCAGCAGCTTAGTTCGATCCACCTACGAGCAGTACTTC	CASSLVRSTYEQYF
TRBV4-2	TRBJ2-2	few	-	TGTGCCAGCAGCCAAGATTGGGGCCGGCGGGGGAACACCGGGGAGCTGTTTTTT	CASSQDWGRRGNTGELFF
TRBV5-1	TRBJ2-1	once	-	TGCGCCAGCAGCCGGGACGGACCTCCCAATGAGCAGTTCTTC	CASSRDGPPNEQFF
TRBV5-1	TRBJ1-5	-	-	TGCGCCAGCAGCGAACAGGGAGTCGGTCAGCCCCAGCATTTT	CASSEQGVGQPQHF
TRBV2	TRBJ2-5	few	TRBD2	TGTGCCAGCAGTGACCAGCGGGGGTTCCAAGAGACCCAGTACTTC	CASSDQRGFQETQYF
TRBV6-6	TRBJ1-6	-	-	TGTGCCAGCAGTTACGACGGCTTGGGTTCACCCCTCCACTTT	CASSYDGLGSPLHF
TRBV7-2	TRBJ2-3	-	TRBD2	TGTGCCAGCAGCTTATTCGGCGGGGGGCTTACAGATACGCAGTATTTT	CASSLFGGGLTDTQYF
TRBV7-9	TRBJ1-4	few	TRBD1	TGTGCCAGCAGCCCCAGACAGGGCCCGAGGGAAAAACTGTTTTTT	CASSPRQGPREKLFF
TRBV7-9	TRBJ2-1	few	-	TGTGCCAGCAGCTTGCAGGGAGTAACAATGGGTGAGCAGTTCTTC	CASSLQGVTMGEQFF
TRBV7-9	TRBJ2-3	few	TRBD1	TGTGCCAGCAGCCCAGGGGGTGAGGCAGATACGCAGTATTTT	CASSPGGEADTQYF
TRBV28	TRBJ2-2	-	-	TGTGCCAGCCGAGAACAGGGAAGGACCGGGGAGCTGTTTTTT	CASREQGRTGELFF
TRBV10-3	TRBJ2-3	few	-	TGTGCCATCCCAGGCGAGGGGGGGGTCACAGATACGCAGTATTTT	CAIPGEGGVTDTQYF
TRBV5-1	TRBJ2-5	-	-	TGCGCCAGCAGCTTGCGCCCCTCTAGTGCCCAGTACTTC	CASSLRPSSAQYF
TRBV12-3/TRBV12-4	TRBJ1-2	once	TRBD1	TGTGCCAGCAGTCGGCCAGGACAGGGGGGTGCGGGCTACACCTTC	CASSRPGQGGAGYTF